Following are 32 T cell receptor beta chains from one sample sequenced in a study of blood T cell repertoires in COVID-19. Clones were sequenced by immunoSEQ multiplex PCR, and TCRdb holds only the in-frame ones, with some missing. There are about 180,000 clones in the sample; roughly three quarters occur only once, and roughly an eighth lies in the top ten. The material sequenced was PBMCs or T cells enriched from blood (not recorded which). These receptor sequences come from a man aged 55-75 years who had been exposed to COVID-19.

This rearrangement joins TRBV6-6 to TRBJ2-5, with 7 bases lining up with TRBD2. Germline values: CDR1 MNHNY, CDR2 SVGAGI (reference sequence). There are 15 residues in the CDR3. V was pared by 1 base and J by 3 bases, with 5 bases of the junction left unmatched. CDR3 loop: CASSYYVGLKETQYF. In nucleotides, the CDR3 is TGTGCCAGCAGTTACTATGTGGGACTAAAAGAGACCCAGTACTTC.

The chain employs TRBV5-6 and TRBJ2-1, with D possibly TRBD2 on 5 matching bases. The germline V gene encodes CDR1 SGHDT and CDR2 YYEEEE. This CDR3 has 15 amino acids. The ends were cut back, 5 bases at V and 1 base at J, with 13 bases in the middle. The CDR3 is CASSGWTGSYNEQFF. The CDR3 DNA reads TGTGCCAGCAGTGGGTGGACGGGGTCCTACAATGAGCAGTTCTTC.

The CDR3 region has the DNA TGCGCCAGCAGCAACACAGGGGAACCCAATGAAAAACTGTTTTTT. Its translation: CASSNTGEPNEKLFF. The chain employs TRBV5-1 and TRBJ1-4; 7 nucleotides line up with TRBD1. This CDR3 contains 15 residues. Germline CDR1 reads SGHRS; CDR2 reads YFSETQ. The trim removed 4 bases at V and 5 bases at J, leaving 8 bases unmatched.

V and J are TRBV11-3 and TRBJ1-1, with D maybe TRBD1 (5 bases). This CDR3 has 13 residues. V lost 5 bases and J 9 bases, leaving 16 bases between the germline ends. Looked up from germline, CDR1 is SGHNT and CDR2 is YENEEA. CDR3 in DNA: TGTGCCAGCAGCCCGGGGGGAACCCTAAAAGCTTTCTTT. Protein sequence: CASSPGGTLKAFF.

The chain has TRBV7-3 and TRBJ2-2; 8 bases align to TRBD2. Germline loops: CDR1 SGHTA, CDR2 FQGTGA. V lost 3 bases, J lost 4 bases, and 7 bases stayed unmatched. The CDR3 spans 16 residues. The CDR3 nucleotides are TGTGCCAGCAGCTTTTTCGGGACTAGAGGCACCGGGGAGCTGTTTTTT. As protein: CASSFFGTRGTGELFF.

CDR3 nucleotides: TGTGCCAGCAGCAAACAACAGGGGTTGGTAAACGAGCAGTACTTC. Encoded protein: CASSKQQGLVNEQYF. This sequence joins TRBV21-1 and TRBJ2-7; TRBD1 reflects the table's D call only, with no check against the DNA. TRBV21-1 is described as a pseudogene. The CDR3 is 15 amino acids.

This sequence joins TRBV9 and TRBJ1-5; 8 nucleotides agree with TRBD1. The germline V gene encodes CDR1 SGDLS and CDR2 YYNGEE. V lost 1 base and J lost 2; bases outside the gene matches: 2. This CDR3 contains 15 residues. The CDR3: CASSVTGGGNQPQHF. DNA of the CDR3: TGTGCCAGCAGCGTAACAGGGGGTGGCAATCAGCCCCAGCATTTT.

This clone was picked up one time. This rearrangement joins TRBV9 to TRBJ1-1; 9 bases are a match to TRBD1. Germline loops: CDR1 SGDLS, CDR2 YYNGEE. J gave up 1 base and V 0 bases, and 7 bases lay outside the gene matches. The CDR3 is 17 amino acids. Written as DNA, the CDR3 is TGTGCCAGCAGCGTAGAACCCGGACAGGGGCGGAACACTGAAGCTTTCTTT. It is translated as CASSVEPGQGRNTEAFF.

This clone has only a few counts. V usage is TRBV24-1 and J usage is TRBJ1-1; D is ambiguous. Germline V gene sequence: CDR1 KGHDR, CDR2 SFDVKD. The CDR3 contains 14 residues. With 5 bases removed from V and 1 base from J, the gap between germline ends came to 10 bases. CDR3 loop: CATSGEAENTEAFF. The CDR3 DNA reads as TGTGCCACCAGTGGTGAGGCGGAGAACACTGAAGCTTTCTTT.

The CDR3 coding sequence is TGTGCCAGCAGCCAAGCACTAGCGGCTCCCTACAATGAGCAGTTCTTC. Translated: CASSQALAAPYNEQFF. The chain joins TRBV3-1 (or the pseudogene TRBV3-2) to TRBJ2-1; 8 bases fit TRBD2. Per germline, CDR1 LGHDT and CDR2 YNNKEL (reference sequence). J gave up 2 bases and V 1 base, and 4 bases lay outside the gene matches. CDR3 length: 16 residues.

The chain carries TRBV5-1 and TRBJ2-5, with D perhaps matching TRBD2 (6 bases). The V end was cut by 4 bases, the J end by 3 bases, with 13 bases between. Per the germline V gene, CDR1 is SGHRS and CDR2 is YFSETQ. The CDR3 length is 14 residues. CDR3 sequence: CASSPTRGKETQYF. For the CDR3, the DNA is TGCGCCAGCAGCCCGACTAGGGGTAAAGAGACCCAGTACTTC.

This chain links TRBV10-3 with TRBJ2-1; 9 bases align to TRBD2. CDR1 and CDR2 from the germline V gene are ENHRY and SYGVKD. This CDR3 is built from 14 residues. The V segment lost 4 bases and the J segment 9 bases; nucleotides outside the gene matches: 7. CDR3 sequence (DNA): TGTGCCATCAGTGGGTTAGCGGGAGAGGGTGAGCAGTTCTTC. It translates to CAISGLAGEGEQFF.

The genes are TRBV5-1 and TRBJ1-4, with D hard to call. The CDR3 has 16 amino acids. Germline loops: CDR1 SGHRS, CDR2 YFSETQ. The ends were cut back, 4 bases at V and 6 bases at J, with 19 bases in the middle. Written as DNA, the CDR3 is TGCGCCAGCAGCCAGACTGAAGCCGGCCCCTATGAAAAACTGTTTTTT. Residues: CASSQTEAGPYEKLFF.

The V and J genes are TRBV21-1 and TRBJ1-5; the table's TRBD1 call for D was not verified on the DNA. TRBV21-1 is noted as a pseudogene. The CDR3 has 17 residues. The CDR3 protein is CASIRAGGTYSNQPQHF. The DNA of the CDR3 is TGTGCCAGCATCCGGGCAGGGGGGACCTATAGCAATCAGCCCCAGCATTTT.

The CDR3 nucleotides are TGTGCCAGCAGCCCCATACAGGGTCCGTACACCTTC. This gives the protein CASSPIQGPYTF. The chain is built from TRBV2 and TRBJ1-2; the D gene is possibly TRBD1 (6 bases). The CDR3 has 12 amino acids. Germline V gene sequence: CDR1 SNHLY, CDR2 FYNNEI. The ends were cut back, 6 bases at V and 11 bases at J, with 16 bases in the middle.

This clone was seen just once. The V and J genes are TRBV7-2 and TRBJ2-7, with a possible D match to TRBD2 (6 bases). Germline assignment: CDR1 SGHTA and CDR2 FQGNSA. Trimming took off 5 bases at V and 4 bases at J, with 24 bases between the two ends. The CDR3 is 17 amino acids. CDR3 DNA: TGTGCCAGCAGCCCCCCCAACGTTGGCGGGGATGGATACGAGCAGTACTTC. Its protein product is CASSPPNVGGDGYEQYF.

V is TRBV12-3 or TRBV12-4 and J is TRBJ1-1, with D maybe TRBD1 (5 bases). V was pared by 10 bases and J by 1 base, with 13 bases between. This CDR3 has 13 amino acids. CDR3 residues: CATSLQGNTEAFF. The CDR3 DNA follows: TGTGCCACCTCACTTCAGGGGAACACTGAAGCTTTCTTT.

The rearrangement uses TRBV14 and TRBJ2-2; D is unclear. The CDR3 loop spans 16 amino acids. V dropped 5 bases and J dropped 1 base, with 14 bases sitting between them. The germline V gene encodes CDR1 SGHDN and CDR2 FVKESK. The CDR3 is CASSFWQNMNTGELFF. In DNA, the CDR3 is TGTGCCAGCAGCTTCTGGCAGAACATGAACACCGGGGAGCTGTTTTTT.

The chain links TRBV6-1 to TRBJ1-5; 9 bases line up with TRBD1. Germline V lookup: CDR1 MNHNS, CDR2 SASEGT. The CDR3 loop spans 17 amino acids. The V gene end was trimmed by 4 bases and the J gene end by 1 base; junction bases not matched to a gene: 8. CDR3 protein: CASSARDRAASNQPQHF. The CDR3 region has the DNA TGTGCCAGCAGTGCCCGGGACAGGGCCGCGAGCAATCAGCCCCAGCATTTT.

This rearrangement joins TRBV24-1 to TRBJ2-7; 7 positions match TRBD1. CDR1 is KGHDR, CDR2 SFDVKD, per germline. This CDR3 contains 15 residues. The V segment lost 2 bases and the J segment 5 bases; nucleotides outside the gene matches: 8. CDR3 loop: CATSDYRGDVDEQYF. The CDR3 DNA is TGTGCCACCAGTGATTACAGGGGCGACGTGGACGAGCAGTACTTC.

The chain uses TRBV27 and TRBJ1-5, with 8 bases that match TRBD1. The germline V gene encodes CDR1 MNHEY and CDR2 SMNVEV (reference sequence). The V and J ends lost 7 bases and 7 bases, in that order; junction bases with no gene match: 9. The length of the CDR3 is 14 residues. The CDR3: CASTPRQGRQPQHF. DNA for the CDR3: TGTGCCAGCACCCCCAGACAGGGGCGACAGCCCCAGCATTTT.

V is TRBV7-8 and J is TRBJ1-2, with 10 bases lining up with TRBD1. The CDR3 runs to 15 residues. The germline V gene has CDR1 SGHVS and CDR2 FQNEAQ. The V segment lost 5 bases and the J segment 4 bases; nucleotides outside the gene matches: 7. The chain's CDR3 is CASSLGQGEFYGYTF. The CDR3, as DNA: TGTGCCAGCAGCCTCGGACAGGGGGAGTTCTATGGCTACACCTTC. The full variable domain, with the rest looked up from reference TRBV7-8 and TRBJ1-2, is GAGVSQSPRYKVAKRGQDVALRCDPISGHVSLFWYQQALGQGPEFLTYFQNEAQLDKSGLPSDRFFAERPEGSVSTLKIQRTQQEDSAVYLCASSLGQGEFYGYTFGSGTRLTVV.

The rearrangement uses TRBV7-9 and TRBJ2-1, with TRBD1 as a possible D gene (5 bases). Between the trimmed V and J ends, which lost 3 bases and 8 bases, there was a span of 11 bases. Germline CDR1 and CDR2: SEHNR and FQNEAQ (reference sequence). The CDR3 spans 13 residues. The CDR3 DNA reads as TGTGCCAGCAGCTTGCAGGGAAAGGATGAGCAGTTCTTC. Its protein product is CASSLQGKDEQFF.

V is TRBV10-3 and J is TRBJ1-4; weak D call: TRBD1 (5 bases). From germline, CDR1 is ENHRY and CDR2 SYGVKD. The CDR3 loop spans 17 amino acids. Trimming took off 2 bases at V and 2 bases at J, with 15 bases between the two ends. The CDR3 DNA sequence: TGTGCCATCAGTGAGAGGGGACGGGGGAGTACTAATGAAAAACTGTTTTTT. It yields the protein CAISERGRGSTNEKLFF.

This rearrangement joins TRBV5-1 to TRBJ2-5, with 7 positions matching TRBD2. The junction had 15 bases not matched to a gene; V was cut back by 3 bases and J by 1 base. Germline V gene lookup returns CDR1 SGHRS and CDR2 YFSETQ. This CDR3 is built from 18 residues. DNA for the CDR3: TGCGCCAGCAGCTCGGGGGTGGGCGGGAGCGCACTCCAAGAGACCCAGTACTTC. This sequence encodes CASSSGVGGSALQETQYF.

V and J are TRBV5-6 and TRBJ1-2, with D unclear. Trimming stripped 4 bases from V and 1 base from J, with 14 bases between. From germline, CDR1 is SGHDT and CDR2 YYEEEE. The CDR3 extends over 15 amino acids. Written as DNA, the CDR3 is TGTGCCAGCAGCGCGGGCGCGGAAGATAACTATGGCTACACCTTC. Its protein is CASSAGAEDNYGYTF.

The chain employs TRBV13 and TRBJ2-2; the match to TRBD2 covers 7 bases. CDR1 and CDR2 from the germline V gene are PRHDT and FYEKMQ (reference sequence). There are 17 residues in the CDR3. V shed 2 bases, J shed 2 bases, and the junction held 8 bases outside the gene matches. CDR3 amino acids: CASSLRGLAENTGELFF. The CDR3 bases are TGTGCCAGCAGCTTAAGAGGTCTAGCGGAAAACACCGGGGAGCTGTTTTTT. The full variable domain, in which reference TRBV13 and TRBJ2-2 provide the parts outside the CDR3, is AAGVIQSPRHLIKEKRETATLKCYPIPRHDTVYWYQQGPGQDPQFLISFYEKMQSDKGSIPDRFSAQQFSDYHSELNMSSLELGDSALYFCASSLRGLAENTGELFFGEGSRLTVL.

The chain joins TRBV7-3 to TRBJ2-1; TRBD2 matches at 11 bases. With 5 bases clipped from V and 5 bases from J, the junction kept 5 bases outside the gene matches. CDR3 length: 15 residues. Germline V gene data show CDR1 as SGHTA and CDR2 as FQGTGA. CDR3 amino acids: CASSPSSGRNNEQFF. CDR3 sequence (DNA): TGTGCCAGCAGCCCTTCTAGCGGGAGGAACAATGAGCAGTTCTTC.

This clone was picked up a small number of times. The CDR3: CATSDSQGGNQPQHF. Here the CDR3 DNA reads TGTGCCACCAGTGATTCACAGGGGGGCAATCAGCCCCAGCATTTT. The chain has TRBV24-1 and TRBJ1-5; the match to TRBD1 covers 8 bases. Germline V gives CDR1 KGHDR, CDR2 SFDVKD. The CDR3 is 15 residues long. J was trimmed by 2 bases and V by 2 bases; bases with no gene match: 1.

The chain recombines TRBV30 with TRBJ2-1; D gene ambiguous. Trimming left V 1 base short and J 9 bases short, with 10 bases between. The CDR3 runs 12 residues. Germline V gene sequence: CDR1 GTSNPN, CDR2 SVGIG (reference sequence). CDR3 residues: CAWSAHPGEQFF. The CDR3 DNA is TGTGCCTGGAGTGCACACCCTGGTGAGCAGTTCTTC.

The V and J genes are TRBV19 and TRBJ1-4; possibly TRBD1 for D (6 bases). The CDR3 sequence is 15 residues long. CDR1 and CDR2 from the germline V gene are LNHDA and SQIVND (reference sequence). With 4 bases removed from V and 6 bases from J, the gap between germline ends came to 15 bases. Here the CDR3 reads CASSTHTGLDEKLFF. The CDR3, as DNA: TGTGCCAGTAGTACCCACACAGGGTTGGATGAAAAACTGTTTTTT.

This clone was recorded a few times. The chain uses TRBV14 and TRBJ1-1; D gene uncertain. V lost 0 bases, J lost 4 bases, and 15 bases lay in between. CDR3 size: 16 residues. The germline gives CDR1 SGHDN, CDR2 FVKESK. CDR3 amino acids: CASSQDGEGMGTEAFF. For the CDR3, the DNA is TGTGCCAGCAGCCAAGACGGGGAAGGGATGGGCACTGAAGCTTTCTTT.